These 24 T cell receptor beta chains were sequenced from one sample in a study of shared clonotypes between healthy human individuals (dated by TCRdb to the early 2020s). Library prep was done by the immunoSEQ multiplex PCR assay. TCRdb stores this immuneACCESS table with in-frame sequences only. Part of the clones is absent; in the studies checked, under half of the shortfall reflects unresolved V genes, and no reason is known for the rest. The sample has roughly 2 million clones on record, 85% to 95% of them singletons. 0.13% of the sample lies in the top ten. The material sequenced was naive CD4+ T cells sorted from blood. Per the publication, the cell subset or site label means: CD45RA+ positively selected. Source of these receptors: a man younger than 35 in good health.

The CDR3 protein is CASSQQGTDAEKLFF. The CDR3 nucleotides read TGCGCCAGCAGCCAGCAAGGGACAGATGCTGAAAAACTGTTTTTT. The chain couples TRBV5-1 to TRBJ1-4; 7 bases map to TRBD1. The V segment lost 4 bases and the J segment 7 bases; nucleotides outside the gene matches: 10. The germline gives CDR1 SGHRS, CDR2 YFSETQ. The CDR3 covers 15 residues.

Comments on this clone: The sample holds other DNA sequences that translate to the same CDR3. The rearrangement links TRBV30 to TRBJ1-4; no clear D. Between the trimmed V and J ends, which lost 2 bases and 2 bases, there was a span of 12 bases. The CDR3 contains 15 residues. Germline values: CDR1 GTSNPN, CDR2 SVGIG (reference sequence). The DNA of the CDR3 is TGTGCCTGGAGTACCCCCGGGGAGACTAATGAAAAACTGTTTTTT. This codes for CAWSTPGETNEKLFF.

For this clone: Distinct nucleotide sequences in the sample also encode this CDR3. This rearrangement joins TRBV5-4 to TRBJ2-6; D call uncertain. CDR1 is SGHNT and CDR2 is YYREEE in the germline V gene (reference sequence). The length of the CDR3 is 13 residues. V was clipped by 0 bases and J by 2 bases, with 0 bases between them. The CDR3 here is CASSLAGANVLTF. DNA of the CDR3: TGTGCCAGCAGCTTGGCTGGGGCCAACGTCCTGACTTTC.

The chain combines TRBV29-1 with TRBJ2-3; 7 positions agree with TRBD1. Trimming removed 5 bases from V and 2 bases from J; junction bases left unmatched: 10. The germline CDR1 and CDR2 sequences are SQVTM and ANQGSEA. This CDR3 comprises 15 residues. DNA of the CDR3: TGCAGCGTTCGGGGCGGACAGGCATACACAGATACGCAGTATTTT. It encodes CSVRGGQAYTDTQYF.

Here the CDR3 DNA reads TGTGCCAGCGGCCAGACAGGGAACTATGGCTACACCTTC. This gives the protein CASGQTGNYGYTF. V usage is TRBV6-1 and J usage is TRBJ1-2; 7 bases are shared with TRBD1. Germline lookup yields CDR1 MNHNS and CDR2 SASEGT. The CDR3 totals 13 residues. V shed 8 bases and J 2 bases; nucleotides not matched to a gene: 5.

The chain joins TRBV7-9 to TRBJ2-1; no definite D call. Germline values: CDR1 SEHNR, CDR2 FQNEAQ (reference sequence). The V end lost 5 bases, the J end lost 7 bases, and 12 bases lay between the germline ends. This CDR3 region has 13 residues. The CDR3 loop is CASSRLPRNEQFF. Here the CDR3 DNA reads TGTGCCAGCAGCCGTCTCCCGCGGAATGAGCAGTTCTTC.

The chain recombines TRBV10-3 with TRBJ2-2; D gene ambiguous. CDR3 length equals 13 residues. The germline V gene encodes CDR1 ENHRY and CDR2 SYGVKD. The V end lost 8 bases, the J end lost 4 bases, and 11 bases lay between the germline ends. The CDR3 region is CAIGYPGTGELFF. DNA of the CDR3: TGTGCCATCGGGTATCCGGGCACCGGGGAGCTGTTTTTT.

The CDR3 protein is CASSFIPRGPDTGELFF. In nucleotides, the CDR3 is TGTGCCAGCAGCTTCATTCCGAGGGGGCCGGACACCGGGGAGCTGTTTTTT. This rearrangement joins TRBV7-9 to TRBJ2-2; the match to TRBD1 covers 7 bases. Per germline, CDR1 SEHNR and CDR2 FQNEAQ (reference sequence). The ends lost 3 bases at V and 3 bases at J; junction bases unmatched: 10. The CDR3 has 17 residues. Full variable domain (rest looked up from reference TRBV7-9 and TRBJ2-2): DTGVSQNPRHKITKRGQNVTFRCDPISEHNRLYWYRQTLGQGPEFLTYFQNEAQLEKSRLLSDRFSAERPKGSFSTLEIQRTEQGDSAMYLCASSFIPRGPDTGELFFGEGSRLTVL.

J is TRBJ2-5 and V is TRBV11-2; 7 nucleotides match TRBD1. Germline trimming cut 5 bases from V and 5 bases from J; bases unmatched to any gene: 8. CDR1 is SGHAT and CDR2 is FQNNGV in the germline V gene. The CDR3 loop spans 14 amino acids. CDR3 sequence reads: CASSRDRVGETQYF. For the CDR3, the DNA is TGTGCCAGCAGCCGCGACAGGGTGGGGGAGACCCAGTACTTC.

This chain links TRBV30 with TRBJ2-2, with 10 bases fitting TRBD1. The germline V gene encodes CDR1 GTSNPN and CDR2 SVGIG (reference sequence). The CDR3 is made up of 17 amino acids. V shed 3 bases and J 4 bases; nucleotides not matched to a gene: 11. The DNA for the CDR3 is TGTGCCTGGAGAGTACGGGACAGGGGAAGTTTCACCGGGGAGCTGTTTTTT. Translation: CAWRVRDRGSFTGELFF.

This clone was observed once. The genes are TRBV9 and TRBJ1-2, with a possible D match to TRBD1 (6 bases). Germline V gene lookup returns CDR1 SGDLS and CDR2 YYNGEE. The V end lost 4 bases, the J end lost 7 bases, and 20 bases lay between the germline ends. This CDR3 has 15 amino acids. For the CDR3, the DNA is TGTGCCAGCAGCCTTGGGGGACACGGGGCTAGTGGCTACACCTTC. It is translated as CASSLGGHGASGYTF.

The rearrangement joins TRBV9 to TRBJ1-5, with TRBD1 matching over 10 bases. From germline, CDR1 is SGDLS and CDR2 YYNGEE. V shed 4 bases, J shed 2 bases, and the junction held 6 bases outside the gene matches. The CDR3 consists of 16 residues. CDR3 sequence: CASSPGTGVGNQPQHF. The CDR3 DNA follows: TGTGCCAGCAGCCCCGGGACAGGGGTTGGCAATCAGCCCCAGCATTTT.

The chain joins TRBV12-5 to TRBJ2-5, with a possible D match to TRBD1 (6 bases). Germline CDR1 reads LGHNT; CDR2 reads FRNRAP. V was cut by 0 bases and J by 3 bases, with 20 bases left in between. This CDR3 is built from 18 residues. The CDR3: CASGLVPGLGTTKETQYF. CDR3 nucleotide sequence: TGTGCTAGTGGTTTGGTACCGGGTCTCGGGACAACGAAAGAGACCCAGTACTTC.

The V gene is TRBV10-3, the J gene TRBJ2-2; D not resolved. V was shortened by 4 bases and J by 2 bases, with 14 bases between the two germline ends. Germline assignment: CDR1 ENHRY and CDR2 SYGVKD. CDR3 length: 16 amino acids. The CDR3 DNA reads as TGTGCCATCAGTGCCTACCCAAACACTAACACCGGGGAGCTGTTTTTT. Translation gives CAISAYPNTNTGELFF.

This chain joins TRBV28 and TRBJ1-3, with TRBD1 matching over 7 bases. CDR3 size: 16 residues. In germline, CDR1 is MDHEN, CDR2 SYDVKM. V trimming: 4 bases; J trimming: 4 bases; junction bases outside the gene matches: 10. This chain's CDR3 is CASSSYRGEAGNTIYF. Here the CDR3 DNA reads TGTGCCAGCAGTTCATACAGGGGAGAGGCCGGAAACACCATATATTTT.

V and J are TRBV19 and TRBJ2-1; 11 bases line up with TRBD2. The CDR3 runs to 14 residues. Unmatched junction bases numbered 10, after V lost 6 bases and J lost 12 bases. In germline, CDR1 is LNHDA, CDR2 SQIVND (reference sequence). The CDR3: CASSLNPSGRRQFF. In nucleotides, the CDR3 is TGTGCCAGTAGCCTCAACCCTAGCGGGAGGCGGCAGTTCTTC. The complete variable domain, with remaining parts taken from reference TRBV19 and TRBJ2-1, reads DGGITQSPKYLFRKEGQNVTLSCEQNLNHDAMYWYRQDPGQGLRLIYYSQIVNDFQKGDIAEGYSVSREKKESFPLTVTSAQKNPTAFYLCASSLNPSGRRQFFGPGTRLTVL.

The chain links TRBV5-8 to TRBJ1-2; D may be TRBD1 (6 bases). Germline loops: CDR1 SGHTS, CDR2 YDEGEE. V lost 0 bases to trimming and J lost 2 bases, with 11 bases between them. The CDR3 runs 15 residues. DNA for the CDR3: TGTGCCAGCAGCTTGGCCGGGGGCACGAACTATGGCTACACCTTC. Residues: CASSLAGGTNYGYTF.

The chain uses TRBV19 and TRBJ1-5; 8 bases align to TRBD1. From germline, CDR1 is LNHDA and CDR2 SQIVND (reference sequence). V was clipped by 3 bases and J by 1 base; unmatched bases: 8. This CDR3 has 17 amino acids. The CDR3 sequence is CASSMGTGGFSNQPQHF. CDR3 bases: TGTGCCAGTAGTATGGGGACAGGCGGATTCAGCAATCAGCCCCAGCATTTT.

The V and J genes are TRBV5-1 and TRBJ2-7; D remains unclear. CDR1 and CDR2 from the germline V gene are SGHRS and YFSETQ. The CDR3 spans 10 residues. The ends were cut back, 4 bases at V and 3 bases at J, with 2 bases in the middle. The chain's CDR3 is CASSVYEQYF. For the CDR3, the DNA is TGCGCCAGCAGCGTCTACGAGCAGTACTTC.

The chain employs TRBV7-9 and TRBJ2-1; D may be TRBD2 (7 bases). V was pared by 8 bases and J by 3 bases, with 17 bases between. The V gene's germline CDR1 is SEHNR and CDR2 FQNEAQ (reference sequence). The CDR3 contains 15 residues. The CDR3 coding sequence is TGTGCCAGCGGGGGGGCGACTAAAAGCTACAATGAGCAGTTCTTC. This gives the protein CASGGATKSYNEQFF. Looking up the rest from reference TRBV7-9 and TRBJ2-1 gives the full variable domain: DTGVSQNPRHKITKRGQNVTFRCDPISEHNRLYWYRQTLGQGPEFLTYFQNEAQLEKSRLLSDRFSAERPKGSFSTLEIQRTEQGDSAMYLCASGGATKSYNEQFFGPGTRLTVL.

The chain employs TRBV28 and TRBJ1-1, with TRBD1 identical over 7 bases. J lost 2 bases, V lost 10 bases, and 10 bases had no gene match. The CDR3 runs 14 residues. The V gene's germline CDR1 is MDHEN and CDR2 SYDVKM. The CDR3 region is CATDRDGSNTEAFF. CDR3 DNA: TGTGCCACTGACAGGGATGGGAGCAACACTGAAGCTTTCTTT.

The chain employs TRBV2 and TRBJ2-3, with 13 bases identical to TRBD2. V trimming: 6 bases; J trimming: 3 bases; junction bases outside the gene matches: 15. CDR1 is SNHLY, CDR2 FYNNEI, per germline. The CDR3 totals 19 residues. CDR3 DNA: TGTGCCAGCAGGCCACGGACTAGCGGGGGCGGTGGTGTAACAGATACGCAGTATTTT. It specifies CASRPRTSGGGGVTDTQYF.

The chain has TRBV5-1 and TRBJ1-2, with D possibly being TRBD1 (6 bases). CDR3 length: 14 residues. V was shortened by 3 bases and J by 4 bases, with 13 bases between the two germline ends. Per the germline V gene, CDR1 is SGHRS and CDR2 is YFSETQ. The CDR3 spells CASSWTALSYGYTF. The CDR3 bases are TGCGCCAGCAGCTGGACAGCCTTGAGCTATGGCTACACCTTC.

This clone came up once. This sample includes further DNA sequences coding for the same CDR3. The chain links TRBV2 to TRBJ2-6; D uncertain. Between the trimmed V and J ends, which lost 6 bases and 1 base, there was a span of 13 bases. Germline CDR1 and CDR2: SNHLY and FYNNEI. The CDR3 is made up of 16 amino acids. The CDR3 bases are TGTGCCAGCAGCGGTAGTCGGGTTTCTGGGGCCAACGTCCTGACTTTC. Its protein product is CASSGSRVSGANVLTF.